This T cell receptor beta chain appears in the sequencing data of a study of blood T cell repertoires in COVID-19. Method: immunoSEQ multiplex PCR; TCRdb's copy keeps in-frame clones and lacks some. The table records just over 350,000 clones, approximately 84% of them present only once. Germline lookup yields CDR1 LGHDT and CDR2 YNNKEL (reference sequence). The length of the CDR3 is 17 residues. The V end was cut by 4 bases, the J end by 2 bases, with 19 bases between. The V gene is TRBV3-1 (or the pseudogene TRBV3-2), the J gene TRBJ2-3, with D tentatively TRBD2 (7 bases). The source material was PBMCs or T cells enriched from blood (not recorded which). This sequence originates from a woman between 25 and 40 years old who had recovered from COVID-19. The CDR3 DNA reads as TGTGCCAGCAGCCCGTCTAGGGGGGGAGCTCTCACAGATACGCAGTATTTT. Encoded protein: CASSPSRGGALTDTQYF.